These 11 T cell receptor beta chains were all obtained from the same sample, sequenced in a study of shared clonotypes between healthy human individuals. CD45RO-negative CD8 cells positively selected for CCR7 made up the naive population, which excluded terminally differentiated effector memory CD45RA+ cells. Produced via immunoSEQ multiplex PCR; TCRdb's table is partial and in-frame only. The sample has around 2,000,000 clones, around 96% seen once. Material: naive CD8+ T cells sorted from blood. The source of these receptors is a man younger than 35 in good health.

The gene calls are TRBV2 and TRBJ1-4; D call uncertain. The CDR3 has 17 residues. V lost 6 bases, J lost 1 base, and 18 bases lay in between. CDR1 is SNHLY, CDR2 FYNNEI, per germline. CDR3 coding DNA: TGTGCCAGCAGCTCCAGCCGGGAAACTCGAACTAATGAAAAACTGTTTTTT. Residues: CASSSSRETRTNEKLFF.

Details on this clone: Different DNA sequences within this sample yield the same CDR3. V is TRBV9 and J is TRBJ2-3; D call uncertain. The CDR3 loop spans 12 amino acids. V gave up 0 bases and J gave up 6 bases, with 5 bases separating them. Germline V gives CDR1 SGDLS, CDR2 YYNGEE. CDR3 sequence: CASSVGTDTQYF. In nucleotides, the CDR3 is TGTGCCAGCAGCGTAGGGACGGATACGCAGTATTTT.

Here the CDR3 reads CASSQVYQGAIYGYTF. The CDR3 region has the DNA TGCGCCAGCAGCCAAGTTTACCAGGGGGCGATCTATGGCTACACCTTC. The V call is TRBV4-3, the J call TRBJ1-2; 8 nucleotides match TRBD1. The junction had 8 bases not matched to a gene; V was cut back by 1 base and J by 4 bases. The CDR3 is 16 amino acids. Germline assignment: CDR1 LGHNA and CDR2 YSLEER.

The CDR3, as DNA: TGTGCCAGCAGTTTATCGTTCGCGGGGGACACAGATACGCAGTATTTT. Translated: CASSLSFAGDTDTQYF. The chain recombines TRBV27 with TRBJ2-3; the match to TRBD2 covers 7 bases. The V and J ends lost 0 bases and 2 bases, in that order; junction bases with no gene match: 5. Germline values: CDR1 MNHEY, CDR2 SMNVEV (reference sequence). The CDR3 length is 16 residues.

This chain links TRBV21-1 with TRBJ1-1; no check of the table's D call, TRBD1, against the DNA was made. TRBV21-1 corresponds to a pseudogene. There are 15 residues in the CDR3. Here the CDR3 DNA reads TGTGCCAGCAGCAATCCGGACAGGCTGGTCACTGAAGCTTTCTTT. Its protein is CASSNPDRLVTEAFF.

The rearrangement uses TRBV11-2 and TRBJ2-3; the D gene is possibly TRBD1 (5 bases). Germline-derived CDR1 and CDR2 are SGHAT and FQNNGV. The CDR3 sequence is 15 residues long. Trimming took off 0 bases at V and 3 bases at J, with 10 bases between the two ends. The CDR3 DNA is TGTGCCAGCAGCTTAGACAGGGATTTAACAGATACGCAGTATTTT. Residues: CASSLDRDLTDTQYF.

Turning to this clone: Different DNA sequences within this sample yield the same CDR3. CDR3 DNA: TGTGCCAGCAGCGTAGAAGGGGGTGAGGAAAAACTGTTTTTT. It yields the protein CASSVEGGEEKLFF. V is TRBV9 and J is TRBJ1-4, with D perhaps matching TRBD1 (6 bases). Germline V gene lookup returns CDR1 SGDLS and CDR2 YYNGEE. With 0 bases removed from V and 8 bases from J, the gap between germline ends came to 11 bases. This CDR3 is built from 14 residues.

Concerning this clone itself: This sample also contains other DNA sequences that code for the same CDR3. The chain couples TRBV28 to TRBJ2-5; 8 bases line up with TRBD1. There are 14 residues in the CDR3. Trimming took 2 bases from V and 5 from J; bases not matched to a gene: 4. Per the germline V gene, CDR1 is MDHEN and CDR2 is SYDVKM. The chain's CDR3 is CASSLRTGQETQYF. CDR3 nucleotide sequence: TGTGCCAGCAGTTTACGGACAGGGCAGGAGACCCAGTACTTC.

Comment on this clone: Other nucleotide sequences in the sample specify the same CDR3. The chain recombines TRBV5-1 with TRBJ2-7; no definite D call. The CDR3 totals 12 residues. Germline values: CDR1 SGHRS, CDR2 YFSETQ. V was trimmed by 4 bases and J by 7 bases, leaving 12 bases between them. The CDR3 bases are TGCGCCAGCAGCCCCTTAGGGAATGAGCAGTACTTC. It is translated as CASSPLGNEQYF.

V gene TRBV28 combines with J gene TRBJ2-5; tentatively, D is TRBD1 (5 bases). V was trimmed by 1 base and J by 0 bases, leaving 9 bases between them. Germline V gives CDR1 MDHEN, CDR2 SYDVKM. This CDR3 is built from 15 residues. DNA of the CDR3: TGTGCCAGCAGTTTATCCCGGACAAACCAAGAGACCCAGTACTTC. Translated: CASSLSRTNQETQYF.

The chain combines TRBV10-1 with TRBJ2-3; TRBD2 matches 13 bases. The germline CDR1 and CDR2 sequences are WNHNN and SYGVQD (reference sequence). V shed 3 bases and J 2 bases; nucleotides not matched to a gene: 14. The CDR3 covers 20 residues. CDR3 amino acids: CASSDSPGLAGYRDTDTQYF. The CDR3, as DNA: TGCGCCAGCAGTGACTCCCCGGGACTAGCGGGATACCGTGACACAGATACGCAGTATTTT.